This T cell receptor (beta chain) was identified during a study of cytomegalovirus exposure and HLA in healthy donors. Whole-study context: Genetic ancestry analysis placed about 80% of the 398 donors that were genotyped in the Caucasian-associated cluster. Study conclusions and caveats: Sequencing likely caused a cluster of highly shared sequence variants. Per published accounts, TCR beta sequences correctly predicted the HLA-A and HLA-B alleles of most subjects.

Comments on this clone: As yet, its antigen is unknown.

Germline V lookup: CDR1 SGHRS, CDR2 YFSETQ. CDR3 length: 13 residues. The V gene lost 4 bases and the J gene lost 8 bases, with 13 bases spanning the gap. A multiplex PCR was run with 60 Vbeta primers and 13 Jbeta primers. Repertoires were generated with immunoSEQ multiplex PCR, while TCRdb's copy carries only in-frame clones and drops some. This sample has over 95,000 clones, with about 80% found just once. The receptor comes from a human donor in good health. The genes are TRBV5-1 and TRBJ1-3; a weak D match, TRBD1 (6 bases). The sequenced material came from PBMCs. CDR3 coding DNA: TGCGCCAGCAGCCCCAGGGGCGGCCACACCATATATTTT. It yields the protein CASSPRGGHTIYF. Full variable domain (rest looked up from reference TRBV5-1 and TRBJ1-3): KAGVTQTPRYLIKTRGQQVTLSCSPISGHRSVSWYQQTPGQGLQFLFEYFSETQRNKGNFPGRFSGRQFSNSRSEMNVSTLELGDSALYLCASSPRGGHTIYFGEGSWLTVV.